These T cell receptor beta chains were read from a single sample in a study of blood T cell repertoires in COVID-19. TCRdb's table, derived via immunoSEQ multiplex PCR, lists solely in-frame clones and lacks some. In the table there are 120,000 to 150,000 clones, roughly 80% of which are singletons. Sequences were obtained from peripheral blood. These receptors were obtained from a human donor in a cohort sampled during active COVID-19. Both conserved end residues are part of each CDR3. The D gene is left open where the match is weak. Part of the rows lack a size; the others show once, few, many or a class for expanded clones.

v_gene	d_gene	j_gene	abundance	CDR3aa	CDR3nt
TRBV12-3/TRBV12-4	NA	TRBJ1-5	NA	CASTEGDTRPQHF	TGTGCCAGTACCGAGGGGGACACCAGGCCCCAGCATTTT
TRBV18	TRBD1	TRBJ1-4	NA	CASSPSRDSTGEKLFF	TGTGCCAGCTCACCTTCCAGGGACAGTACGGGTGAAAAACTGTTTTTT
TRBV21-1	NA	TRBJ2-3	NA	CASSSGHTDTQYF	TGTGCCAGCAGTAGCGGCCACACAGATACGCAGTATTTT
TRBV2	NA	TRBJ2-7	NA	CASRDTAGSYEQYF	TGTGCCAGCCGGGACACCGCGGGCTCCTACGAGCAGTACTTC
TRBV28	TRBD2	TRBJ2-7	NA	CASSLPGLAGPSYEQYF	TGTGCCAGCAGTTTGCCTGGACTAGCGGGGCCCTCCTACGAGCAGTACTTC
TRBV9	NA	TRBJ2-3	NA	CASSVVFGVGGDTQYF	TGTGCCAGCAGCGTAGTATTTGGCGTTGGAGGGGATACGCAGTATTTT
TRBV5-1	NA	TRBJ1-1	few	CASSPSGTGNTEAFF	TGCGCCAGCAGCCCTTCCGGGACTGGGAACACTGAAGCTTTCTTT
TRBV7-2	NA	TRBJ1-2	once	CASSRGWVVNYGYTF	TGTGCCAGCAGCAGGGGCTGGGTGGTGAACTATGGCTACACCTTC
TRBV5-8	NA	TRBJ2-7	few	CASSLTGSSYEQYF	TGTGCCAGCAGCTTGACAGGAAGCTCCTACGAGCAGTACTTC
TRBV12-3/TRBV12-4	NA	TRBJ1-6	NA	CASGTWGNSPLHF	TGTGCCAGCGGGACTTGGGGTAATTCACCCCTCCACTTT
TRBV5-4	NA	TRBJ2-7	NA	CASSSGVPAGQFSYEQYF	TGTGCCAGCAGCTCCGGGGTCCCTGCGGGGCAATTCTCCTACGAGCAGTACTTC
TRBV28	TRBD1	TRBJ1-5	NA	CASSRGGGGQPQHF	TGTGCCAGCAGCCGAGGAGGGGGCGGTCAGCCCCAGCATTTT
TRBV5-6	NA	TRBJ1-1	NA	CASSLVDLRTEAFF	TGTGCCAGCAGCTTAGTTGACTTAAGGACTGAAGCTTTCTTT
TRBV4-3	NA	TRBJ2-7	NA	CASSQDKWAGYEQYF	TGCGCCAGCAGCCAAGATAAGTGGGCAGGGTACGAGCAGTACTTC
TRBV4-3	TRBD2	TRBJ2-4	NA	CASSQDPPASGGAKNIQYF	TGCGCCAGCAGCCAAGATCCCCCCGCTAGCGGGGGGGCCAAAAACATTCAGTACTTC
TRBV19	TRBD1	TRBJ1-2	few	CASSTGQGPNYGYTF	TGTGCCAGTAGTACGGGACAGGGCCCAAACTATGGCTACACCTTC
TRBV2	NA	TRBJ2-3	NA	CASSEGRGTDTQYF	TGTGCCAGCAGTGAAGGGCGGGGCACAGATACGCAGTATTTT
TRBV10-3	NA	TRBJ2-7	NA	CAISELGETGGVEQYF	TGTGCCATCAGTGAGTTGGGGGAAACAGGAGGGGTCGAGCAGTACTTC
TRBV6-2/TRBV6-3	NA	TRBJ1-3	NA	CASSRDNSGNTIYF	TGTGCCAGCAGTCGGGACAACTCTGGAAACACCATATATTTT
TRBV19	NA	TRBJ1-2	NA	CASSINFRGYTF	TGTGCCAGTAGTATTAACTTTCGGGGCTACACCTTC
TRBV25-1	NA	TRBJ2-1	once	CASSPLAGSYNEQFF	TGTGCCAGCAGCCCCCTGGCGGGGTCCTACAATGAGCAGTTCTTC
TRBV15	TRBD2	TRBJ2-5	NA	CATSSRLAGRETQYF	TGTGCCACCAGCAGTCGACTAGCGGGGAGAGAGACCCAGTACTTC
TRBV13	NA	TRBJ2-3	NA	CASSSSGALGRTDTQYF	TGTGCCAGCAGCTCTTCCGGAGCCCTTGGTCGCACAGATACGCAGTATTTT
TRBV10-3	TRBD1	TRBJ2-6	once	CAISETGTGISGANVLTF	TGTGCCATCAGTGAAACCGGGACAGGGATATCTGGGGCCAACGTCCTGACTTTC
TRBV21-1	NA	TRBJ2-1	NA	CASSREPRGAKNEQFF	TGTGCCAGCAGCAGAGAACCTCGGGGGGCTAAGAATGAGCAGTTCTTC
TRBV10-3	NA	TRBJ1-4	NA	CATHYATNEKLFF	TGTGCCACCCACTATGCAACTAATGAAAAACTGTTTTTT
TRBV4-3	TRBD2	TRBJ2-3	NA	CASSQDSATSVVDTQYF	TGCGCCAGCAGCCAAGATTCCGCGACTAGCGTCGTAGATACGCAGTATTTT
TRBV19	NA	TRBJ1-5	NA	CASSIGGRSNQPQHF	TGTGCCAGTAGTATAGGAGGCCGAAGCAATCAGCCCCAGCATTTT
TRBV6-1	TRBD1	TRBJ1-4	many	CASSEVVGQGSEKLFF	TGTGCCAGCAGTGAAGTTGTGGGACAGGGTAGTGAAAAACTGTTTTTT
TRBV5-5	TRBD1	TRBJ2-5	few	CASSLLGQPLQETQYF	TGTGCCAGCAGCTTGTTGGGACAGCCCTTACAAGAGACCCAGTACTTC
TRBV20-1	NA	TRBJ1-2	NA	CSADRSYGYTF	TGCAGTGCCGACAGGAGCTATGGCTACACCTTC
TRBV19	TRBD1	TRBJ2-5	NA	CASKMAGTGAQETQYF	TGTGCCAGTAAGATGGCGGGGACAGGGGCGCAAGAGACCCAGTACTTC
TRBV28	TRBD1	TRBJ2-7	NA	CASSSGQGLLYEQYF	TGTGCCAGCAGTTCCGGACAGGGGTTGTTATACGAGCAGTACTTC
TRBV5-6	NA	TRBJ1-2	NA	CASTPPGNSGGYTF	TGTGCCAGCACCCCTCCAGGGAATTCGGGCGGCTACACCTTC
TRBV24-1	TRBD1	TRBJ1-1	NA	CATSVGQGTEAFF	TGTGCCACCAGTGTAGGACAGGGCACTGAAGCTTTCTTT
TRBV7-7	TRBD2	TRBJ2-3	NA	CASSSGLAVTDTQYF	TGTGCCAGCAGCTCGGGACTAGCGGTCACAGATACGCAGTATTTT
TRBV27	NA	TRBJ2-7	NA	CASSPRLVVSYEQYF	TGTGCCAGCAGTCCACGACTAGTGGTATCCTACGAGCAGTACTTC
TRBV14	TRBD1	TRBJ1-2	NA	CASSQEGRGPYGYTF	TGTGCCAGCAGCCAAGAGGGCAGGGGGCCCTATGGCTACACCTTC
TRBV9	TRBD1	TRBJ1-2	NA	CASSADTGTAMGYTF	TGTGCCAGCAGCGCCGATACGGGGACAGCTATGGGCTACACCTTC
TRBV4-2	TRBD1	TRBJ2-5	NA	CASSQGGSRTGNQETQYF	TGTGCCAGCAGCCAAGGGGGGTCACGGACAGGGAACCAAGAGACCCAGTACTTC
TRBV28	NA	TRBJ1-4	NA	CASNLGGGLNEKLFF	TGTGCCAGCAACCTAGGGGGGGGCCTTAATGAAAAACTGTTTTTT
TRBV20-1	NA	TRBJ1-2	NA	CSAPGGGYTF	TGCAGTGCTCCAGGCGGGGGCTACACCTTC
TRBV29-1	NA	TRBJ1-1	NA	CSGGGAGIEAFF	TGCAGCGGGGGAGGTGCAGGCATTGAAGCTTTCTTT
TRBV18	NA	TRBJ1-1	NA	CASSPGPPHAEAFF	TGTGCCAGCTCACCAGGGCCACCCCACGCTGAAGCTTTCTTT
TRBV11-2	NA	TRBJ1-3	NA	CASRKAGGGNTIYF	TGTGCCAGCAGGAAAGCGGGGGGCGGAAACACCATATATTTT